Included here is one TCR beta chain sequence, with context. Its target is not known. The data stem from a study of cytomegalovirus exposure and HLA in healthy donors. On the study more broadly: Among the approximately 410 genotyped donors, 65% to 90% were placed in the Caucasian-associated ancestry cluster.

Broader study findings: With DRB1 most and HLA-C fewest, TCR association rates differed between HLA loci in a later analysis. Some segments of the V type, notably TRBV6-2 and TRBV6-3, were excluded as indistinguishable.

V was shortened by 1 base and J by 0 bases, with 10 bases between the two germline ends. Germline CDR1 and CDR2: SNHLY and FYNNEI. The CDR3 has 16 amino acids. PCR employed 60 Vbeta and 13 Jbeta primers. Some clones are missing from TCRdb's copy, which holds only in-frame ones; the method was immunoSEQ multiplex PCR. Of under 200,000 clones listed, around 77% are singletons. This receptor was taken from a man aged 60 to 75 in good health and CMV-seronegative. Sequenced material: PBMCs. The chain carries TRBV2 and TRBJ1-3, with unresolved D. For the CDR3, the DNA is TGTGCCAGCAGTGAAGTTGTGGGGAGCTCTGGAAACACCATATATTTT. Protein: CASSEVVGSSGNTIYF.